This T cell receptor beta chain was obtained from a study of T cell repertoires in cytomegalovirus infection. Between the trimmed V and J ends, which lost 4 bases and 0 bases, there was a span of 9 bases. This CDR3 region has 14 residues. The germline V gene encodes CDR1 SGHDT and CDR2 YYEEEE. One entry per CDR3 protein results from TCRdb running MiXCR on the reads. The data show around 530,000 distinct CDR3 sequences, about 15% seen once. The material sequenced was CD8+ T cells from PBMCs. The chain is built from TRBV5-6 and TRBJ2-3; a weak D match, TRBD1 (5 bases). The clonotype originates from a human donor in good health (CMV status not recorded). Some clones in this sample may be carry-over from other donors' samples. CDR3 DNA sequence: TGTGCCAGCAGCGACAGTACTAGCACAGATACGCAGTATTTT. Its protein is CASSDSTSTDTQYF.